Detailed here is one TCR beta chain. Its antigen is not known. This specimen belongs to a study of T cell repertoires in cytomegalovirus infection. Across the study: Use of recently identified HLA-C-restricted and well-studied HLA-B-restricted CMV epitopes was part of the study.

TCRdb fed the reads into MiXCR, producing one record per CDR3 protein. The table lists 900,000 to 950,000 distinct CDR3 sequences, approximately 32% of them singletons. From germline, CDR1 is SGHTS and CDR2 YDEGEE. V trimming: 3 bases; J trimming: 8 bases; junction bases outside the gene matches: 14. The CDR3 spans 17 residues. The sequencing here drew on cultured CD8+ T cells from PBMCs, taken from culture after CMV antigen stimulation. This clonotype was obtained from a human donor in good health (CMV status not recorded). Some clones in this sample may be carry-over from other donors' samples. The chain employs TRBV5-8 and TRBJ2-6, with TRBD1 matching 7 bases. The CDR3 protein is CASSSGTVPTRSNVLTF. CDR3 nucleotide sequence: TGTGCCAGCAGCTCTGGGACAGTCCCAACCAGGTCCAACGTCCTGACTTTC.